The 32 T cell receptor beta chains below were found in one sample sequenced in a study of OX40 agonist ivuxolimab in advanced cancers. Assay used: immunoSEQ multiplex PCR; TCRdb lists only in-frame clones, some missing. The sample lists 65,000 to 80,000 clones; about 88% were seen once. The sample here was CD4+ or CD8+ T cells sorted from blood, taken in a trial of the OX40 agonist ivuxolimab. These receptors were taken from an adult with an advanced solid tumor such as melanoma, head and neck, liver or kidney cancer.

The genes are TRBV19 and TRBJ1-4; no definite D call. Trimming cost V 3 bases and J 0 bases, with 8 bases left between them. Per germline, CDR1 LNHDA and CDR2 SQIVND (reference sequence). The length of the CDR3 is 15 residues. This CDR3 is CASSISDTTNEKLFF. CDR3 bases: TGTGCCAGTAGTATTTCGGATACAACTAATGAAAAACTGTTTTTT.

The rearrangement joins TRBV6-1 to TRBJ1-1; the D gene is possibly TRBD1 (5 bases). The CDR3 contains 14 residues. V was cut by 9 bases and J by 1 base, with 15 bases left in between. Germline V gives CDR1 MNHNS, CDR2 SASEGT. CDR3 bases: TGTGCCAGTACATTGGGACGGAGGAACACTGAAGCTTTCTTT. Residues: CASTLGRRNTEAFF.

This clone was detected only once. The J gene is TRBJ1-2, the V gene TRBV5-4, with D possibly TRBD1 on 5 matching bases. The germline V gene encodes CDR1 SGHNT and CDR2 YYREEE (reference sequence). The CDR3 runs 13 residues. Trimming removed 7 bases from V and 5 bases from J, with 15 bases in between. The CDR3 region has the DNA TGTGCCAGCTTCGCGGGGGAACGATATGGCTACACCTTC. It is translated as CASFAGERYGYTF.

Only a few counts were recorded for this clone. The chain links TRBV7-9 to TRBJ1-2, with 7 nucleotides matching TRBD1. The V segment lost 11 bases and the J segment 2 bases; nucleotides outside the gene matches: 8. From germline, CDR1 is SEHNR and CDR2 FQNEAQ (reference sequence). The CDR3 has 13 amino acids. CDR3 DNA: TGTGCCGCCAGGACAGGCCCCAACTATGGCTACACCTTC. It encodes CAARTGPNYGYTF.

The rearrangement uses TRBV6-6 and TRBJ1-2, with D unclear. V lost 6 bases and J lost 5, with 16 bases in between. The CDR3 consists of 14 residues. CDR1 is MNHNY, CDR2 SVGAGI, per germline (reference sequence). DNA of the CDR3: TGTGCCAGCAGAGGTCGGACGGCCTCATATGGCTACACCTTC. Amino acid sequence: CASRGRTASYGYTF.

CDR3 coding DNA: TGTGCCACCAGACGCTACCCCGGGACTAGCGGAGTTCCTCCCTCCTACGAGCAGTACTTC. This sequence encodes CATRRYPGTSGVPPSYEQYF. This chain joins TRBV15 and TRBJ2-7; 11 bases are a match to TRBD2. Germline values: CDR1 LNHNV, CDR2 YYDKDF (reference sequence). V gave up 6 bases and J gave up 0 bases; unmatched junction bases: 19. This CDR3 contains 20 residues.

In its sample, this clone was seen once. This chain links TRBV5-1 with TRBJ2-5; D is possibly TRBD2 (6 bases). Looked up from germline, CDR1 is SGHRS and CDR2 is YFSETQ. The CDR3 has 16 amino acids. V dropped 0 bases and J dropped 0 bases, with 12 bases sitting between them. CDR3 region: CASSLDGTLYQETQYF. The CDR3 DNA sequence: TGCGCCAGCAGCTTGGACGGGACTCTGTACCAAGAGACCCAGTACTTC.

The chain recombines TRBV5-1 with TRBJ2-2; TRBD1 matches 8 bases. From germline, CDR1 is SGHRS and CDR2 YFSETQ. The CDR3 is 13 residues long. After removal of 8 bases from V and 1 base from J, the junction contained 1 base not matched to a gene. CDR3 in DNA: TGCGCCAGTGGGACAGGGAACACCGGGGAGCTGTTTTTT. Its protein product is CASGTGNTGELFF.

Ten or more counts support this clone. This chain connects TRBV11-1 to TRBJ1-2; TRBD1 might be the D (5 bases). V was shortened by 5 bases and J by 1 base, with 11 bases between the two germline ends. In germline, CDR1 is SGHAT, CDR2 FQDESV (reference sequence). There are 14 residues in the CDR3. In nucleotides, the CDR3 is TGTGCCAGCAGCCTCCTTCAGGGTAACTATGGCTACACCTTC. Its protein is CASSLLQGNYGYTF.

The chain carries TRBV6-5 and TRBJ2-5; tentatively, D is TRBD1 or TRBD2 (6 bases each). V was pared by 6 bases and J by 5 bases, with 10 bases between. CDR1 is MNHEY, CDR2 SVGAGI, per germline. The CDR3 is 12 residues long. DNA for the CDR3: TGTGCCAGCAGCGGAGGGGGGGAGACCCAGTACTTC. This translates into CASSGGGETQYF.

The chain combines TRBV6-1 with TRBJ2-3, with D possibly being TRBD1 or TRBD2 (5 bases each). CDR3 length: 13 amino acids. CDR1 is MNHNS, CDR2 SASEGT, per germline. V gave up 6 bases and J gave up 6 bases, with 13 bases separating them. CDR3 amino acids: CASRANGADTQYF. The DNA for the CDR3 is TGTGCCAGCAGGGCAAACGGGGCGGATACGCAGTATTTT.

This clone turned up a few times. The rearrangement links TRBV7-2 to TRBJ1-1, with D unresolved. Trimming stripped 6 bases from V and 1 base from J, with 3 bases between. The CDR3 spans 11 residues. Germline CDR1 reads SGHTA; CDR2 reads FQGNSA. The CDR3 coding sequence is TGTGCCAGCAGGCAGAACACTGAAGCTTTCTTT. Translation gives CASRQNTEAFF.

The J gene is TRBJ2-3, the V gene TRBV7-2; 9 positions agree with TRBD2. Looked up from germline, CDR1 is SGHTA and CDR2 is FQGNSA. Trimming removed 5 bases from V and 0 bases from J; junction bases left unmatched: 6. The length of the CDR3 is 16 residues. The CDR3 is CASSLSGRASTDTQYF. In DNA, the CDR3 is TGTGCCAGCAGCCTTAGCGGGAGAGCTAGCACAGATACGCAGTATTTT.

The chain employs TRBV2 and TRBJ2-2; tentatively, D is TRBD1 (5 bases). Germline CDR1 is SNHLY and CDR2 is FYNNEI. The V end lost 2 bases, the J end lost 6 bases, and 10 bases lay between the germline ends. There are 14 residues in the CDR3. The CDR3 spells CASSEQGSSGELFF. DNA for the CDR3: TGTGCCAGCAGTGAACAGGGATCATCCGGGGAGCTGTTTTTT.

The sample holds one count of this clone. The rearrangement uses TRBV27 and TRBJ2-3; 9 nucleotides match TRBD2. The germline CDR1 and CDR2 sequences are MNHEY and SMNVEV (reference sequence). The CDR3 covers 15 residues. Unmatched junction bases numbered 4, after V lost 5 bases and J lost 1 base. Written as DNA, the CDR3 is TGTGCCAGCAGTCGCCGGACTAGCGGCACAGATACGCAGTATTTT. It is translated as CASSRRTSGTDTQYF.

This chain uses TRBV18 with TRBJ2-7; weak D call: TRBD2 (5 bases). This CDR3 contains 19 residues. Between the trimmed V and J ends, which lost 0 bases and 0 bases, there was a span of 21 bases. Per germline, CDR1 KGHSH and CDR2 LQKENI. The CDR3 here is CASSPPLNSGSWNSYEQYF. The CDR3 DNA sequence: TGTGCCAGCTCACCACCGCTTAATTCGGGGAGCTGGAACTCCTACGAGCAGTACTTC.

The rearrangement uses TRBV6-1 and TRBJ1-1; weak D call: TRBD1 (6 bases). CDR3 length equals 13 residues. Looked up from germline, CDR1 is MNHNS and CDR2 is SASEGT. V shed 7 bases and J shed 10 bases, with 19 bases lying between them. This CDR3 reads CASIPPWGAGAFF. The CDR3 DNA follows: TGTGCCAGCATCCCCCCCTGGGGGGCTGGAGCTTTCTTT.

This rearrangement joins TRBV12-1 to TRBJ1-5; the D call of TRBD1 is as the table states it, not checked on the DNA. TRBV12-1 is a known pseudogene. The CDR3 is made up of 14 amino acids. CDR3 coding DNA: TGTGCCAGCAGCGCGGACAGGGACAATCAGCCCCAGCATTTT. Its protein is CASSADRDNQPQHF.

J is TRBJ2-1 and V is TRBV9, with D possibly being TRBD1 (5 bases). The germline V gene has CDR1 SGDLS and CDR2 YYNGEE. V dropped 2 bases and J dropped 0 bases, with 12 bases sitting between them. This CDR3 region has 16 residues. The CDR3 bases are TGTGCCAGCAGCGTTCGAGCCGACAGCTCCTACAATGAGCAGTTCTTC. Translating it yields CASSVRADSSYNEQFF. The complete variable domain, with remaining parts taken from reference TRBV9 and TRBJ2-1, reads DSGVTQTPKHLITATGQRVTLRCSPRSGDLSVYWYQQSLDQGLQFLIQYYNGEERAKGNILERFSAQQFPDLHSELNLSSLELGDSALYFCASSVRADSSYNEQFFGPGTRLTVL.

The chain links TRBV18 to TRBJ2-6; D perhaps matches TRBD1 (5 bases). The CDR3 has 16 amino acids. The V gene's germline CDR1 is KGHSH and CDR2 LQKENI. V gave up 1 base and J gave up 4 bases, with 11 bases separating them. CDR3 loop: CASSPRQSRGANVLTF. DNA of the CDR3: TGTGCCAGCTCACCACGACAGTCAAGAGGGGCCAACGTCCTGACTTTC. Combining the CDR3 with reference TRBV18 and TRBJ2-6 gives the whole variable domain NAGVMQNPRHLVRRRGQEARLRCSPMKGHSHVYWYRQLPEEGLKFMVYLQKENIIDESGMPKERFSAEFPKEGPSILRIQQVVRGDSAAYFCASSPRQSRGANVLTFGAGSRLTVL.

The sample holds a few counts of this clone. The chain has TRBV19 and TRBJ2-7; 7 bases are shared with TRBD2. The V and J ends lost 3 bases and 3 bases, in that order; junction bases with no gene match: 2. This CDR3 is 13 amino acids long. Germline V CDR1 and CDR2: LNHDA, SQIVND (reference sequence). In nucleotides, the CDR3 is TGTGCCAGTAGTATGCGGGGGTACTACGAGCAGTACTTC. It codes for CASSMRGYYEQYF. Drawing the rest from reference TRBV19 and TRBJ2-7, the complete variable domain is DGGITQSPKYLFRKEGQNVTLSCEQNLNHDAMYWYRQDPGQGLRLIYYSQIVNDFQKGDIAEGYSVSREKKESFPLTVTSAQKNPTAFYLCASSMRGYYEQYFGPGTRLTVT.

The rearrangement uses TRBV6-1 and TRBJ2-5; a possible D gene is TRBD2 (5 bases). The CDR3 spans 14 residues. The germline V and J ends were trimmed by 3 bases and 2 bases, with 10 bases remaining between them. The V gene's germline CDR1 is MNHNS and CDR2 SASEGT. The CDR3 nucleotides are TGTGCCAGCAGTGAGCCACTAGTTCAAGAGACCCAGTACTTC. It encodes CASSEPLVQETQYF.

The chain has TRBV6-4 and TRBJ2-3, with D perhaps matching TRBD1 or TRBD2 (6 bases each). CDR3 size: 12 residues. Trimming took off 2 bases at V and 9 bases at J, with 9 bases between the two ends. Germline assignment: CDR1 MRHNA and CDR2 SNTAGT. CDR3 residues: CASSDGGRTQYF. CDR3 nucleotides: TGTGCCAGCAGTGACGGGGGGCGGACGCAGTATTTT.

The chain links TRBV10-1 to TRBJ2-4; 8 positions match TRBD1. Germline CDR1 WNHNN, CDR2 SYGVQD (reference sequence). This CDR3 has 14 residues. V shed 10 bases, J shed 5 bases, and the junction held 10 bases outside the gene matches. The CDR3 reads CAIPTPGGQNIQYF. Here the CDR3 DNA reads TGCGCCATCCCGACACCAGGGGGCCAAAACATTCAGTACTTC.

The chain links TRBV9 to TRBJ2-1; TRBD2 matches at 7 bases. From germline, CDR1 is SGDLS and CDR2 YYNGEE. The CDR3 sequence is 15 residues long. With 3 bases clipped from V and 7 bases from J, the junction kept 10 bases outside the gene matches. This CDR3 is CASSGGLDSVNEQFF. For the CDR3, the DNA is TGTGCCAGCAGCGGAGGACTAGACTCCGTTAATGAGCAGTTCTTC.

This clone turned up a few times. The chain uses TRBV19 and TRBJ1-1, with D maybe TRBD1 (6 bases). The CDR3 is made up of 13 amino acids. With 4 bases removed from V and 2 bases from J, the gap between germline ends came to 8 bases. Germline lookup yields CDR1 LNHDA and CDR2 SQIVND (reference sequence). The CDR3 sequence: CASSRGTNTEAFF. The DNA of the CDR3 is TGTGCCAGTAGTAGGGGGACAAACACTGAAGCTTTCTTT. The full variable domain, with the rest looked up from reference TRBV19 and TRBJ1-1, is DGGITQSPKYLFRKEGQNVTLSCEQNLNHDAMYWYRQDPGQGLRLIYYSQIVNDFQKGDIAEGYSVSREKKESFPLTVTSAQKNPTAFYLCASSRGTNTEAFFGQGTRLTVV.

This clone has just one count. This chain connects TRBV19 to TRBJ2-1, with 13 bases lining up with TRBD2. The CDR3 consists of 15 residues. Germline lookup yields CDR1 LNHDA and CDR2 SQIVND (reference sequence). The V and J ends lost 6 bases and 9 bases, in that order; junction bases with no gene match: 8. CDR3 sequence: CASRQRTSGGPEQFF. The CDR3 DNA reads as TGTGCCAGTAGACAACGGACTAGCGGGGGCCCTGAGCAGTTCTTC.

The V and J genes are TRBV7-9 and TRBJ1-1, with TRBD1 identical over 7 bases. J gave up 4 bases and V 3 bases, and 2 bases lay outside the gene matches. The CDR3 runs 13 residues. Germline-derived CDR1 and CDR2 are SEHNR and FQNEAQ (reference sequence). CDR3 in DNA: TGTGCCAGCAGCTTTACAGGGGCCACTGAAGCTTTCTTT. Encoded protein: CASSFTGATEAFF.

V is TRBV5-4 and J is TRBJ1-3, with D possibly matching TRBD1 (6 bases). The CDR3 loop spans 16 amino acids. V shed 0 bases and J shed 0 bases, with 10 bases lying between them. Germline V gene data show CDR1 as SGHNT and CDR2 as YYREEE (reference sequence). This CDR3 is CASSLDRASSGNTIYF. The CDR3 bases are TGTGCCAGCAGCTTGGACAGGGCAAGCTCTGGAAACACCATATATTTT.

The V gene is TRBV7-9, the J gene TRBJ2-1; 10 bases are shared with TRBD1. CDR1 is SEHNR and CDR2 is FQNEAQ in the germline V gene (reference sequence). The CDR3 sequence is 16 residues long. V was pared by 7 bases and J by 5 bases, with 11 bases of the junction left unmatched. CDR3 nucleotide sequence: TGTGCCAGCAACTCAAAGGGGACAGGGGCCCACAATGAGCAGTTCTTC. Translated: CASNSKGTGAHNEQFF.

The rearrangement uses TRBV10-1 and TRBJ2-1; weak D call: TRBD2 (6 bases). V was shortened by 0 bases and J by 7 bases, with 10 bases between the two germline ends. The germline V gene has CDR1 WNHNN and CDR2 SYGVQD (reference sequence). This CDR3 comprises 14 residues. CDR3 region: CASSESTAGNEQFF. CDR3 bases: TGCGCCAGCAGTGAGTCGACGGCGGGGAATGAGCAGTTCTTC.

This chain links TRBV2 with TRBJ2-7, with 8 nucleotides matching TRBD1. Per the germline V gene, CDR1 is SNHLY and CDR2 is FYNNEI. Germline trimming cut 6 bases from V and 3 bases from J; bases unmatched to any gene: 7. The CDR3 has 14 amino acids. This CDR3 is CASRTGQGGYEQYF. The CDR3 nucleotides read TGTGCCAGCAGGACCGGACAGGGTGGCTACGAGCAGTACTTC.